The rows below give T cell receptor beta chains drawn from one sample of a study of human T cells and chemical hapten exposure. TCRdb independently ran MiXCR on the RACE reads; one entry per CDR3 protein. The repertoire holds approximately 320,000 distinct CDR3 sequences, with 4.5% to 5.5% as singletons. The sequencing used whole blood, collected in connection with sensitization to the hapten diphenylcyclopropenone (DPC). The source is a woman between 18 and 29 years old with alopecia areata. Some clones in this sample may be carry-over from other donors' samples. CDR3s include the opening cysteine and the closing phenylalanine or tryptophan. The D gene is left open where the match is weak. The listing skips clone size in some rows; elsewhere it reads once, few, many or a size class.

TRBD1,TRBJ2-7,TRBV5-5,few,CASSLGQGEFYEQYF,TGTGCCAGCAGCCTGGGACAGGGCGAATTCTACGAGCAGTACTTC
-,TRBJ1-1,TRBV6-2/TRBV6-3,-,CASTRRGNTEAFF,TGTGCCAGCACGAGAAGGGGGAACACTGAAGCTTTCTTT
TRBD2,TRBJ2-1,TRBV7-6,few,CASSPGGLIEQFF,TGTGCCAGCAGCCCGGGAGGACTTATAGAGCAGTTCTTC
-,TRBJ2-5,TRBV12-3/TRBV12-4,few,CASSFIGVRQETQYF,TGTGCCAGCAGTTTCATCGGGGTCCGCCAAGAGACCCAGTACTTC
-,TRBJ1-4,TRBV20-1,-,CSATDNLEKLFF,TGCAGTGCTACGGATAACCTTGAAAAACTGTTTTTT
-,TRBJ2-7,TRBV20-1,few,CSATLPQGGAYEQYF,TGCAGTGCCACCTTACCCCAGGGGGGAGCTTACGAGCAGTACTTC
TRBD1,TRBJ1-4,TRBV6-1,many,CASLGTGGEKLFF,TGTGCCAGCCTAGGGACAGGGGGTGAAAAACTGTTTTTT
-,TRBJ1-3,TRBV5-1,many,CASSFSAGSAGNTIYF,TGCGCCAGCAGCTTTTCGGCGGGTTCCGCTGGAAACACCATATATTTT
-,TRBJ1-1,TRBV6-5,many,CASSYSISTEAFF,TGTGCCAGCAGTTACTCGATATCCACTGAAGCTTTCTTT
-,TRBJ1-2,TRBV27,few,CASSYQPSPNYGYTF,TGTGCCAGCAGTTACCAGCCATCCCCAAACTATGGCTACACCTTC
-,TRBJ1-1,TRBV20-1,few,CSASQDSGAFF,TGCAGTGCTAGCCAGGACAGTGGAGCTTTCTTT
-,TRBJ1-1,TRBV12-3/TRBV12-4,many,CASSLAGTAFF,TGTGCCAGCAGTTTGGCGGGGACAGCTTTCTTT
TRBD1,TRBJ2-6,TRBV6-2/TRBV6-3,-,CASSGTGGSGANVLTF,TGTGCCAGCAGTGGGACAGGTGGCTCTGGGGCCAACGTCCTGACTTTC
-,TRBJ1-2,TRBV29-1,many,CSVLTERGYTF,TGCAGCGTTTTAACAGAACGAGGCTACACCTTC
-,TRBJ1-1,TRBV7-2,many,CASSLSHTEAFF,TGTGCCAGCAGCTTATCCCACACTGAAGCTTTCTTT
-,TRBJ2-3,TRBV7-9,-,CASSLQKPGVKPRASTDTQYF,TGTGCCAGCAGCTTACAAAAACCGGGGGTAAAACCGCGTGCTAGCACAGATACGCAGTATTTT
TRBD1,TRBJ2-7,TRBV28,few,CASRKPGQGTYEQYF,TGTGCCAGCAGAAAGCCGGGACAGGGTACCTACGAGCAGTACTTC
-,TRBJ2-5,TRBV9,-,CASSVGGIQETQYF,TGTGCCAGCAGCGTAGGGGGGATCCAAGAGACCCAGTACTTC
-,TRBJ2-7,TRBV5-1,many,CASSLEGVEQYF,TGCGCCAGCAGCTTGGAAGGGGTTGAGCAGTACTTC
-,TRBJ1-1,TRBV20-1,-,CSASETATLSAEAFF,TGCAGTGCTAGTGAGACAGCCACTTTGAGCGCTGAAGCTTTCTTT
-,TRBJ1-2,TRBV7-2,-,CASSLTIYYGYTF,TGTGCCAGCAGCTTAACGATCTACTATGGCTACACCTTC
-,TRBJ1-2,TRBV12-3/TRBV12-4,few,CASRLTGTWIAGGYTF,TGTGCCAGCAGACTAACCGGGACGTGGATCGCAGGGGGCTACACCTTC
TRBD1,TRBJ1-3,TRBV7-9,few,CASRTGTGNSGNTIYF,TGTGCCAGCAGAACCGGGACAGGCAACTCTGGAAACACCATATATTTT
TRBD1,TRBJ2-5,TRBV6-2/TRBV6-3,-,CASSLETGTGVFRETQYF,TGTGCCAGCAGCCTCGAGACCGGGACAGGGGTTTTCCGAGAGACCCAGTACTTC
-,TRBJ1-1,TRBV7-2,few,CASSLATNTEAFF,TGTGCCAGCAGCTTAGCGACGAACACTGAAGCTTTCTTT
-,TRBJ1-1,TRBV10-2,many,CASSQGSEAFF,TGCGCCAGCAGCCAGGGGTCTGAAGCTTTCTTT
TRBD1,TRBJ1-1,TRBV5-6,few,CASSMRGQQSEAFF,TGTGCCAGCAGCATGCGGGGACAGCAAAGTGAAGCTTTCTTT
-,TRBJ1-1,TRBV6-5,-,CASSYGGRGDTEAFF,TGTGCCAGCAGTTACGGAGGCAGGGGAGACACTGAAGCTTTCTTT
-,TRBJ1-1,TRBV12-3/TRBV12-4,few,CASSPTHRATEAFF,TGTGCCAGCAGCCCAACTCACAGGGCCACTGAAGCTTTCTTT
-,TRBJ1-2,TRBV3-1,few,CASSMNAQSRGGYTF,TGTGCCAGCAGCATGAATGCACAGAGTCGTGGCGGCTACACCTTC
TRBD1,TRBJ1-5,TRBV12-3/TRBV12-4,-,CASSPGTGGSNSNQPQHF,TGTGCCAGCAGCCCAGGGACAGGGGGCTCAAATAGCAATCAGCCCCAGCATTTT
TRBD2,TRBJ2-4,TRBV29-1,many,CSVGEGREYIQYF,TGCAGCGTTGGGGAGGGCAGGGAGTACATTCAGTACTTC
TRBD1,TRBJ1-1,TRBV5-4,-,CASRQMDRVETEAFF,TGTGCCAGCAGGCAAATGGACAGGGTAGAAACTGAAGCTTTCTTT
TRBD1,TRBJ2-5,TRBV7-9,few,CASSPGTVQKETQYF,TGTGCCAGCAGCCCTGGGACAGTCCAGAAAGAGACCCAGTACTTC
-,TRBJ1-5,TRBV6-2/TRBV6-3,few,CASTRNIAGQPQHF,TGTGCCAGCACACGGAATATAGCTGGGCAGCCCCAGCATTTT
-,TRBJ1-6,TRBV7-8,many,CASGFRDNNSPLHF,TGTGCCAGCGGATTCCGGGACAATAATTCACCCCTCCACTTT
-,TRBJ1-1,TRBV20-1,many,CSASDTLNTEAFF,TGCAGTGCTTCAGACACCCTGAACACTGAAGCTTTCTTT
-,TRBJ2-3,TRBV7-2,few,CASSLIGTSTDTQYF,TGTGCCAGCAGCTTAATAGGGACTAGCACAGATACGCAGTATTTT
-,TRBJ2-5,TRBV6-2/TRBV6-3,few,CASSYAQTQYF,TGTGCCAGCAGTTACGCGCAGACCCAGTACTTC
-,TRBJ2-2,TRBV3-1,many,CASSPLRTRYTGELFF,TGTGCCAGCAGCCCCCTCAGAACCAGGTACACCGGGGAGCTGTTTTTT
-,TRBJ1-6,TRBV7-3,few,CASSLTNSPLHF,TGTGCCAGCAGCTTAACGAATTCACCCCTCCACTTT
-,TRBJ2-7,TRBV12-3/TRBV12-4,few,CASSAGTGYEQYF,TGTGCCAGCAGCGCCGGGACGGGCTACGAGCAGTACTTC